This T cell receptor (beta chain) was sequenced during a study of control samples from healthy donors and cancer patients. CDR1 and CDR2 (germline): DFQATT, SNEGSKA (reference sequence). The CDR3 length is 14 residues. V shed 3 bases and J 9 bases; nucleotides not matched to a gene: 11. Some clones are missing from TCRdb's copy, which holds only in-frame ones; the method was immunoSEQ multiplex PCR. The repertoire holds approximately 74,000 clones, approximately 94% seen once, with 2.8% in the top ten. This clonotype originated in a woman aged 25 to 39 in good health. Sequenced input: blood. The V and J genes are TRBV20-1 and TRBJ2-5; 9 bases match TRBD2. In DNA, the CDR3 is TGCAGTGCTAGTTCTAGCGGGGAGTATGAGTCCCAGTACTTC. It specifies CSASSSGEYESQYF.